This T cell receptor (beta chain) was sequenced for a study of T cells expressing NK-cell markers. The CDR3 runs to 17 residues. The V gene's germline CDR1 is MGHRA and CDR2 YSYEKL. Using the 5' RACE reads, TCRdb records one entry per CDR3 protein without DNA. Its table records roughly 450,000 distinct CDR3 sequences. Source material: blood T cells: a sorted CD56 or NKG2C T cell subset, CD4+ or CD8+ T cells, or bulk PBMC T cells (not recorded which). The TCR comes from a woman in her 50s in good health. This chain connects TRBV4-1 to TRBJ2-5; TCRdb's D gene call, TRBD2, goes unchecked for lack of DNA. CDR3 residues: CASSQGTLAGAQETQYF.